What follows are 4 T cell receptor beta chains derived from one specimen sequenced in a study of blood T cell repertoires in COVID-19. TCRdb's copy holds only in-frame clones and misses some; the assay was immunoSEQ multiplex PCR. Found here are approximately 180,000 clones, 70% to 90% of them singletons; the top ten hold 9.8%. The sample consisted of peripheral blood. The receptors derive from a woman of 80 years or more with acute or convalescent COVID-19.

CDR3 in DNA: TGTGCCAGCAGCTTGGACAATTTATACTATGGCTACACCTTC. This translates into CASSLDNLYYGYTF. The V and J genes are TRBV7-9 and TRBJ1-2, with a possible D match to TRBD1 (5 bases). Per germline, CDR1 SEHNR and CDR2 FQNEAQ (reference sequence). Trimming pared 3 bases from V and 3 bases from J, leaving 11 bases between. The CDR3 consists of 14 residues. Together with reference TRBV7-9 and TRBJ1-2, the CDR3 gives the full variable domain: DTGVSQNPRHKITKRGQNVTFRCDPISEHNRLYWYRQTLGQGPEFLTYFQNEAQLEKSRLLSDRFSAERPKGSFSTLEIQRTEQGDSAMYLCASSLDNLYYGYTFGSGTRLTVV.

This clone has a single count. The rearrangement uses TRBV7-2 and TRBJ2-7; TRBD2 aligns across 13 bases. From germline, CDR1 is SGHTA and CDR2 FQGNSA. The V and J ends lost 5 bases and 3 bases, in that order; junction bases with no gene match: 4. The CDR3 spans 15 residues. DNA of the CDR3: TGTGCCAGCAGCGTCGGACTAGCGGGAGTCTACGAGCAGTACTTC. Translated, it gives CASSVGLAGVYEQYF.

The chain links TRBV2 to TRBJ1-2; weak D call: TRBD1 (6 bases). The CDR3 is made up of 15 amino acids. V was shortened by 2 bases and J by 2 bases, with 12 bases between the two germline ends. From germline, CDR1 is SNHLY and CDR2 FYNNEI. The chain's CDR3 is CASSESSGGNYGYTF. The DNA of the CDR3 is TGTGCCAGCAGTGAAAGTAGTGGGGGCAACTATGGCTACACCTTC.

The rearrangement links TRBV18 to TRBJ1-1; 7 bases agree with TRBD1. The J segment lost 2 bases and the V segment lost 5 bases, leaving 5 bases of the junction unmatched. This CDR3 is 14 amino acids long. Germline lookup yields CDR1 KGHSH and CDR2 LQKENI. CDR3 DNA sequence: TGTGCCAGCTCAGGGGACAGCTTAAACACTGAAGCTTTCTTT. Encoded protein: CASSGDSLNTEAFF.